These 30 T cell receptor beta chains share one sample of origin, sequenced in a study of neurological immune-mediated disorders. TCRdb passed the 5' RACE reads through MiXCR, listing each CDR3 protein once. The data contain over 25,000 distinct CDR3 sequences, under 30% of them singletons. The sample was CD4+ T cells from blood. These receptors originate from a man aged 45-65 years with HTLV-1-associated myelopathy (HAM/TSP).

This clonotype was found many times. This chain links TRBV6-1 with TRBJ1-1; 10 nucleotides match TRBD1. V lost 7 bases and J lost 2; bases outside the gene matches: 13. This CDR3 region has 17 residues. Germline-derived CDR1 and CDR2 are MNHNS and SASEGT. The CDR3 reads CASTVLGTGVGNTEAFF. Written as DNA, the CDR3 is TGTGCCAGCACGGTGCTTGGGACAGGGGTTGGAAACACTGAAGCTTTCTTT.

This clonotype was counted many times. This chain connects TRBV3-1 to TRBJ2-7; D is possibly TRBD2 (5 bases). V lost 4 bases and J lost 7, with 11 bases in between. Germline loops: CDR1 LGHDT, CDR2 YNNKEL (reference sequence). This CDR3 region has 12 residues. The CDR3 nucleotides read TGTGCCAGCAGCCCCGTCCCGGGGGAGCAGTACTTC. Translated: CASSPVPGEQYF.

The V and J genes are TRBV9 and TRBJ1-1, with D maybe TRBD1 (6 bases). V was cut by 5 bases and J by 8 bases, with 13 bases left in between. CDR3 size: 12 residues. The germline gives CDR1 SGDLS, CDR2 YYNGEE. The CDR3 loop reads CASRRDTPEAFF. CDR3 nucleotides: TGTGCCAGCAGGCGGGACACCCCCGAAGCTTTCTTT.

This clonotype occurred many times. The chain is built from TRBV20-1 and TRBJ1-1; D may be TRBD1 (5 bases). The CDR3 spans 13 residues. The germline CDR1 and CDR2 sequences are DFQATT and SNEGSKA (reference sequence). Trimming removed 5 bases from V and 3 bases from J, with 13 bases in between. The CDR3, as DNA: TGCAGTGCTTCTCGGGGGGGTTACACTGAAGCTTTCTTT. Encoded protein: CSASRGGYTEAFF.

The CDR3 region is CASSQEGLSNSYNEQFF. CDR3 nucleotides: TGTGCCAGCAGCCAAGAGGGACTTTCTAACTCCTACAATGAGCAGTTCTTC. The V call is TRBV3-1, the J call TRBJ2-1; the D gene is possibly TRBD2 (6 bases). Germline V CDR1 and CDR2: LGHDT, YNNKEL (reference sequence). V lost 0 bases to trimming and J lost 0 bases, with 12 bases between them. The CDR3 loop spans 17 amino acids.

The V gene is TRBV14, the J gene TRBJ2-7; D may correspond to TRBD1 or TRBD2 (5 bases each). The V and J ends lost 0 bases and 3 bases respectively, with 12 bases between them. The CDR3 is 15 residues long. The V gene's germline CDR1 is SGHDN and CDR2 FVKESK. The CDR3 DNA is TGTGCCAGCAGCCAAGATCCGGGACCAGTCTACGAGCAGTACTTC. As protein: CASSQDPGPVYEQYF.

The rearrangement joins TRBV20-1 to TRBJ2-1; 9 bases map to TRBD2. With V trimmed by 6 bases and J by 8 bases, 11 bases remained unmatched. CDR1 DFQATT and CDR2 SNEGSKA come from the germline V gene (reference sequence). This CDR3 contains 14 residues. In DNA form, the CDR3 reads TGCAGTGCAACCAGCGGGGGGCGAAGGGATGAGCAGTTCTTC. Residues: CSATSGGRRDEQFF.

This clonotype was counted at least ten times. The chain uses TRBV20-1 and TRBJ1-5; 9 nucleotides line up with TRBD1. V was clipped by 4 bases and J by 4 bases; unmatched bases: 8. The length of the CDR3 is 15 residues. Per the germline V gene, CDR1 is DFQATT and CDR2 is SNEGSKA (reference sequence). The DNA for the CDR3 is TGCAGTGCTAACAGGGGGCAAGAGAGAAATCAGCCCCAGCATTTT. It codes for CSANRGQERNQPQHF.

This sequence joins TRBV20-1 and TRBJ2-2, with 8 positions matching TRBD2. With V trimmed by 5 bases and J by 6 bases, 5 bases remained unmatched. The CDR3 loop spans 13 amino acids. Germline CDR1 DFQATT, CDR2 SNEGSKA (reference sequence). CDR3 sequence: CSADGLAAGELFF. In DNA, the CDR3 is TGCAGTGCTGACGGACTAGCAGCCGGGGAGCTGTTTTTT.

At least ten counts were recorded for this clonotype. CDR3 region: CASSWISYEQYF. The CDR3 DNA is TGTGCCAGCAGCTGGATCTCTTACGAGCAGTACTTC. The chain links TRBV7-9 to TRBJ2-7; unclear D gene. Germline CDR1 and CDR2: SEHNR and FQNEAQ (reference sequence). This CDR3 comprises 12 residues. Trimming stripped 4 bases from V and 4 bases from J, with 8 bases between. The variable domain in full, completed from reference TRBV7-9 and TRBJ2-7, reads DTGVSQNPRHKITKRGQNVTFRCDPISEHNRLYWYRQTLGQGPEFLTYFQNEAQLEKSRLLSDRFSAERPKGSFSTLEIQRTEQGDSAMYLCASSWISYEQYFGPGTRLTVT.

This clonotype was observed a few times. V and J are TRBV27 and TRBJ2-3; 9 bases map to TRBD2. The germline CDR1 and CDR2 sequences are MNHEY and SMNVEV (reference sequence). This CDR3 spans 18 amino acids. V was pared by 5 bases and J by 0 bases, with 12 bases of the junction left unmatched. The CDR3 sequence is CASSRRLAAPSSTDTQYF. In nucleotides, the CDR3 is TGTGCCAGCAGTCGTAGACTAGCGGCGCCTTCTAGCACAGATACGCAGTATTTT.

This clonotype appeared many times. This chain's CDR3 is CASSLDRGQDGYTF. The CDR3 bases are TGTGCCAGCAGCCTGGACAGGGGTCAGGATGGCTACACCTTC. V gene TRBV7-8 combines with J gene TRBJ1-2, with 9 bases lining up with TRBD1. Unmatched junction bases numbered 7, after V lost 5 bases and J lost 6 bases. The CDR3 contains 14 residues. CDR1 SGHVS and CDR2 FQNEAQ come from the germline V gene.

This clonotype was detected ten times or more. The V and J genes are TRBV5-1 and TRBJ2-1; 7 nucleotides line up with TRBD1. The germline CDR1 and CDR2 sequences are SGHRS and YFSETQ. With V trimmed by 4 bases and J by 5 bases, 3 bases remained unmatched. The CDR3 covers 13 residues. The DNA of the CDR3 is TGCGCCAGCAGCCAGACAGGGAACAATGAGCAGTTCTTC. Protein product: CASSQTGNNEQFF.

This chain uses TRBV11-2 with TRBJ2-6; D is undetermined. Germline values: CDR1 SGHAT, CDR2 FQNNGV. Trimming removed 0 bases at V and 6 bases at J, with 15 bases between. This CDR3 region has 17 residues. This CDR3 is CASSLDSTAAVANVLTF. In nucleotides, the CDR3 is TGTGCCAGCAGCTTAGATTCGACGGCCGCTGTGGCCAACGTCCTGACTTTC.

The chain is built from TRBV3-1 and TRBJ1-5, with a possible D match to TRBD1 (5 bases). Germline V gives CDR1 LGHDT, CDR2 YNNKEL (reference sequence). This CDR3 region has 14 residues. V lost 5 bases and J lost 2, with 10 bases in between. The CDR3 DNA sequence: TGTGCCAGCAGCTACCTGGGGGGCAATCAGCCCCAGCATTTT. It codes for CASSYLGGNQPQHF. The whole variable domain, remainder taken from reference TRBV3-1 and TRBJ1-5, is DTAVSQTPKYLVTQMGNDKSIKCEQNLGHDTMYWYKQDSKKFLKIMFSYNNKELIINETVPNRFSPKSPDKAHLNLHINSLELGDSAVYFCASSYLGGNQPQHFGDGTRLSIL.

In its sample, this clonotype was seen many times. DNA of the CDR3: TGCACCAGCAGCCAAGATCGGGCGGGGGGGTTCAATGAGCAGTTCTTC. This codes for CTSSQDRAGGFNEQFF. The chain carries TRBV1 and TRBJ2-1; TRBD2, the table's D call, was not compared with the DNA. TRBV1 is an annotated pseudogene. The CDR3 runs 16 residues.

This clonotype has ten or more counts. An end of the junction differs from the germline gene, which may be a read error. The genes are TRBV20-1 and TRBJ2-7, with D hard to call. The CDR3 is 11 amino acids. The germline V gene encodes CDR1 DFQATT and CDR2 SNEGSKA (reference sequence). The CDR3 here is CSAGDGYEQYF. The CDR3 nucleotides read TGCAGTGCTGGAGACGGGTACGAGCAGTACTTC.

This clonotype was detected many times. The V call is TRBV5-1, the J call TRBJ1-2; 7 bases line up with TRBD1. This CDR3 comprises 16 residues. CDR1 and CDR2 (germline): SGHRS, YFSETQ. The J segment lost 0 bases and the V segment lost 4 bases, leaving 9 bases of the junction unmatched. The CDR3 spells CASSPGTASSNYGYTF. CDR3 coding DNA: TGCGCCAGCAGCCCGGGGACAGCCTCTTCTAACTATGGCTACACCTTC.

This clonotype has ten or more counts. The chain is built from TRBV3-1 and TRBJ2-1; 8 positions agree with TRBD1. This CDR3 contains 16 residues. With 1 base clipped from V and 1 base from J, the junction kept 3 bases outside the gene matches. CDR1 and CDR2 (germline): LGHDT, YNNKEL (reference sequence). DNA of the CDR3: TGTGCCAGCAGCCAAGTAGACAGGGGATCCTACAATGAGCAGTTCTTC. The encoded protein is CASSQVDRGSYNEQFF.

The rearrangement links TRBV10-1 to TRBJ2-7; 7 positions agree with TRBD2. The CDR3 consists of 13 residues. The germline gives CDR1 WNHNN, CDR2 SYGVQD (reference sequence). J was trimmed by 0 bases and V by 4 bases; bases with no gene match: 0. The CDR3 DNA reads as TGCGCCAGCAGTGGGGGGGGCTCCTACGAGCAGTACTTC. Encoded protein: CASSGGGSYEQYF.

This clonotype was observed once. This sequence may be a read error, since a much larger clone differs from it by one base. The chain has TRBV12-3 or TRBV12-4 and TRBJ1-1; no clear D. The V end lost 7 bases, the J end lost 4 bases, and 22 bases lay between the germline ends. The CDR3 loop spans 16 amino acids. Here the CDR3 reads CASKYSNARVRTEAFF. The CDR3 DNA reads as TGTGCCAGCAAATACTCCAATGCAAGGGTGCGCACTGAAGCTTTCTTT.

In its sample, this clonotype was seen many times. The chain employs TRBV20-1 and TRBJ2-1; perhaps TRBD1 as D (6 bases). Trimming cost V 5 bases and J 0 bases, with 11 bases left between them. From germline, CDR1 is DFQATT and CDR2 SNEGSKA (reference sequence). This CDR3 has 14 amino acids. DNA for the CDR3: TGCAGTGCTTTTACAGGGTACTCCTACAATGAGCAGTTCTTC. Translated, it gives CSAFTGYSYNEQFF.

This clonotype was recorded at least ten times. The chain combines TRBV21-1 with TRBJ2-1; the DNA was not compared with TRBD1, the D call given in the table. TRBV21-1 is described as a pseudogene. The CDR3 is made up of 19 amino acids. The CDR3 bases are TGTGCCAGCGCCTGGGGGGACCCTGTCGTTCGTGGGGGTGTCAATGAGCAGTTCTTC. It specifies CASAWGDPVVRGGVNEQFF.

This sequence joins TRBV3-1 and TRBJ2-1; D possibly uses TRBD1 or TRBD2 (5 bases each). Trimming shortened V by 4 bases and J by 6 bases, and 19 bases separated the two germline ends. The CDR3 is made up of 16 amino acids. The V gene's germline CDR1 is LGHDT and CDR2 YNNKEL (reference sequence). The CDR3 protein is CASSRDGSGPLNEQFF. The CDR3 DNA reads TGTGCCAGCAGCCGTGACGGGTCGGGACCCCTCAATGAGCAGTTCTTC.

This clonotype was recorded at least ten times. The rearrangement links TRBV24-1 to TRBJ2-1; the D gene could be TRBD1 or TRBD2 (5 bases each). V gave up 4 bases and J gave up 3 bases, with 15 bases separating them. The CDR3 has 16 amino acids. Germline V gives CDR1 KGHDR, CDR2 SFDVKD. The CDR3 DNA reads TGTGCCACCAGTGAGGGGGACGCGGTTTTCTACAATGAGCAGTTCTTC. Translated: CATSEGDAVFYNEQFF.

The CDR3 region has the DNA TGTGCCAGCAGCTTACAGGGAGGTGGTCCTGCGAACACCGGGGAGCTGTTTTTT. Translated: CASSLQGGGPANTGELFF. This rearrangement joins TRBV7-3 to TRBJ2-2; D perhaps matches TRBD2 (6 bases). The CDR3 sequence is 18 residues long. Germline V CDR1 and CDR2: SGHTA, FQGTGA. The V end was cut by 2 bases, the J end by 0 bases, with 16 bases between.

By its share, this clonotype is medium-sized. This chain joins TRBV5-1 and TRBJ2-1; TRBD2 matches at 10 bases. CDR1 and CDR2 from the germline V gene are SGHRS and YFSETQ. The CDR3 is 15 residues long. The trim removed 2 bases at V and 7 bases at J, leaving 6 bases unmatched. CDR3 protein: CASSFSGGASNEQFF. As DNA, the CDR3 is TGCGCCAGCAGCTTCAGCGGGGGGGCCTCGAATGAGCAGTTCTTC.

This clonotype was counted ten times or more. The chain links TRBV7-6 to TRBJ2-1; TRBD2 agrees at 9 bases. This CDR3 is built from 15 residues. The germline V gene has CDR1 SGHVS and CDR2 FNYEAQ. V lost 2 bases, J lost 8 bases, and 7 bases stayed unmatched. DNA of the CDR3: TGTGCCAGCAGCTTACGGGGCGGGGGGGCCCATGAGCAGTTCTTC. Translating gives CASSLRGGGAHEQFF.

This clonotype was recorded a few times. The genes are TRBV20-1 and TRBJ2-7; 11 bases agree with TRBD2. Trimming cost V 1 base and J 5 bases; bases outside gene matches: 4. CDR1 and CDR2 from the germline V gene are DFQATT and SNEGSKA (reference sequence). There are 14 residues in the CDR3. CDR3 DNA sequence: TGCAGTGCTAGAGTAGCGGGAGGGCCCAACGAGCAGTACTTC. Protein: CSARVAGGPNEQYF.

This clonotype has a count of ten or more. CDR3 sequence: CASSLDAYRGGNEQFF. Here the CDR3 DNA reads TGTGCCAGCAGCTTAGATGCCTACAGGGGGGGCAATGAGCAGTTCTTC. The chain has TRBV11-3 and TRBJ2-1, with D perhaps matching TRBD1 (8 bases). This CDR3 has 16 amino acids. Per germline, CDR1 SGHNT and CDR2 YENEEA. The V end lost 0 bases, the J end lost 6 bases, and 15 bases lay between the germline ends.